The 20 T cell receptor beta chains below all came from one sample that was sequenced in a study of T cells expressing NK-cell markers. TCRdb reprocessed the 5' RACE reads and stores each CDR3 protein as one record, lacking DNA. This repertoire includes some 450,000 distinct CDR3 sequences. Sequencing was performed on blood T cells: a sorted CD56 or NKG2C T cell subset, CD4+ or CD8+ T cells, or bulk PBMC T cells (not recorded which). The receptors originated from a woman between 18 and 70 years old in good health.

The chain is built from TRBV15 and TRBJ2-1; TCRdb's assignment of TRBD1 cannot be checked, as there is no DNA. CDR3 size: 17 residues. Germline values: CDR1 LNHNV, CDR2 YYDKDF (reference sequence). The CDR3 here is CATSSVGGYASYNEQFF.

The gene calls are TRBV6-5 and TRBJ2-3; the D call of TRBD2 rests on TCRdb alone, since no DNA is present to check it. This CDR3 has 16 residues. CDR1 MNHEY and CDR2 SVGAGI come from the germline V gene. The CDR3 sequence: CASSWGLAGATDTQYF.

This chain joins TRBV12-3 or TRBV12-4 and TRBJ1-3; TCRdb picks TRBD1, but there is no DNA to check that call. The length of the CDR3 is 15 residues. Here the CDR3 reads CASSTQGSSGNTIYF.

The rearrangement uses TRBV12-3 or TRBV12-4 and TRBJ2-5. The CDR3 covers 13 residues. CDR3: CASASGIQETQYF.

V usage is TRBV4-3 and J usage is TRBJ2-1; the TCRdb call, TRBD2, lacks DNA for checking. This CDR3 is built from 12 residues. The germline V gene has CDR1 LGHNA and CDR2 YSLEER. This CDR3 is CASSQGRGNLFF.

This rearrangement joins TRBV12-3 or TRBV12-4 to TRBJ2-3; TCRdb reports TRBD1, a call that lacks DNA to check it against. The CDR3 is 14 amino acids. The CDR3 protein is CASTLQGPQDTQYF.

The chain uses TRBV20-1 and TRBJ1-3. This CDR3 is built from 12 residues. Germline V gene sequence: CDR1 DFQATT, CDR2 SNEGSKA (reference sequence). CDR3 amino acids: CSAREAGNTIYF.

V usage is TRBV5-4 and J usage is TRBJ2-5; TCRdb lists TRBD2, though no DNA is available to test this call. The CDR3 length is 18 residues. CDR1 and CDR2 (germline): SGHNT, YYREEE (reference sequence). The chain's CDR3 is CASSLVRSSGHKQETQYF.

V usage is TRBV7-2 and J usage is TRBJ1-2. Looked up from germline, CDR1 is SGHTA and CDR2 is FQGNSA. This CDR3 spans 15 amino acids. CDR3 residues: CASSLQVFPNYGYTF.

The rearrangement links TRBV25-1 to TRBJ1-5; TCRdb lists TRBD1, though no DNA is available to test this call. The CDR3 totals 14 residues. CDR1 MGHDK and CDR2 SYGVNS come from the germline V gene. The CDR3 spells CASSEDRALGPQHF.

The chain links TRBV28 to TRBJ1-6; TCRdb's assignment of TRBD1 cannot be checked, as there is no DNA. The CDR3 is 14 residues long. Germline CDR1 and CDR2: MDHEN and SYDVKM. The CDR3 loop is CASSLNPPNSPLHF.

The gene calls are TRBV29-1 and TRBJ2-2. The CDR3 extends over 13 amino acids. CDR1 and CDR2 (germline): SQVTM, ANQGSEA. This CDR3 is CSVTIENTGELFF.

J is TRBJ2-5 and V is TRBV4-3; the D gene TCRdb calls, TRBD1, cannot be checked with no DNA. There are 13 residues in the CDR3. The germline CDR1 and CDR2 sequences are LGHNA and YSLEER. The CDR3 reads CASSQGRKETQYF.

This chain links TRBV7-2 with TRBJ1-2. This CDR3 has 13 residues. Germline CDR1 is SGHTA and CDR2 is FQGNSA. The CDR3 reads CASGSYSPGGYTF.

V is TRBV5-1 and J is TRBJ1-2; the TRBD1 assignment by TCRdb is unverifiable without DNA. The germline gives CDR1 SGHRS, CDR2 YFSETQ. CDR3 length: 16 residues. The CDR3 loop reads CASRFIQGFSNYGYTF.

V and J are TRBV29-1 and TRBJ1-3; TCRdb lists TRBD1, though no DNA is available to test this call. The germline CDR1 and CDR2 sequences are SQVTM and ANQGSEA. The CDR3 has 12 amino acids. CDR3 sequence reads: CSVRDIGNTIYF.

This sequence joins TRBV29-1 and TRBJ1-3. The CDR3 is made up of 13 amino acids. Germline V gives CDR1 SQVTM, CDR2 ANQGSEA. The CDR3 loop is CSVMTSSGNTIYF.

The chain uses TRBV7-2 and TRBJ2-7; TCRdb returns TRBD2, unconfirmable since there is no DNA. The CDR3 extends over 14 amino acids. Per the germline V gene, CDR1 is SGHTA and CDR2 is FQGNSA. This CDR3 reads CASSLTSDVYEQYF.

The chain is built from TRBV7-2 and TRBJ1-3; TCRdb reports TRBD1, a call that lacks DNA to check it against. CDR1 is SGHTA and CDR2 is FQGNSA in the germline V gene. CDR3 length equals 15 residues. CDR3 sequence reads: CASSLAGAGGNTIYF. The full variable domain, with the rest looked up from reference TRBV7-2 and TRBJ1-3, is GAGVSQSPSNKVTEKGKDVELRCDPISGHTALYWYRQSLGQGLEFLIYFQGNSAPDKSGLPSDRFSAERTGGSVSTLTIQRTQQEDSAVYLCASSLAGAGGNTIYFGEGSWLTVV.

V is TRBV28 and J is TRBJ1-2; absent DNA, TCRdb's TRBD1 call cannot be checked. Germline V lookup: CDR1 MDHEN, CDR2 SYDVKM. The CDR3 has 15 amino acids. This chain's CDR3 is CASSSSGGVGYGYTF.